This T cell receptor beta chain originates from a study of cytotoxic CD8 clonotypes in ibrutinib-treated CLL (dated by TCRdb to the early 2020s). Context from the whole study: The cohort had over ten relapsed/refractory and around 15 treatment-naive patients; 17 to 18 were IGHV unmutated. Every sample from remission and from progressive disease was obtained while the patients were still on ibrutinib. Partial responses were observed in about 25 patients and complete responses in 2; after a median follow-up of about 69 months, remission was maintained in about 15 patients and progression was observed in some 12. Cryopreserved peripheral blood mononuclear cells were obtained before treatment, at response, and at either sustained remission or disease progression. On average, each sample had about 260,000 productive templates and under 95,000 productive rearrangements. Longitudinal samples were obtainable from about 30% of the roughly 90 participants in the trial. Samples at response were collected after a median of approximately twelve months of treatment, with a range of 6 to 36 months.

The germline V gene sets CDR1 to MNHEY and CDR2 to SVGAGI. V and J are trimmed by 2 bases and 7 bases, and the gene matches miss 6 bases of the junction. The CDR3 starts with the cysteine, ends with the phenylalanine, and has 15 residues. This entry keeps only the CDR3 DNA: 45 bases, framed from base 1. Summary of the overall study and its limitations: Clonality increased at ibrutinib response, stayed stable in sustained remission, and fell back toward baseline at progression. Baseline clonality exceeded that of age-matched healthy donors and correlated strongly with circulating CD8+ T-cell counts. Public clonotypes were rare and either shrank or stayed stable during treatment, and the rise in clonality at ibrutinib response reflected expansion of private clonotypes. Sustained-remission and progressing patients did not have matched sampling times, and lymph node repertoires were not examined.

The sample's time point, from its label and the paper: progressive disease on ibrutinib. Roughly 2 micrograms of genomic DNA were extracted from cryopreserved PBMCs for TCR beta library preparation. Longitudinal blood samples from CLL patients on ibrutinib monotherapy were analyzed using high-throughput TCR beta sequencing. The patients were enrolled in a single-center, open-label phase 2 trial of ibrutinib monotherapy. The goal of deep resolution MiSeq sequencing was a depth between 1 in 1 million and 1 in 200,000 T cells, and coverage averaged 10x per clonotype. The immunoSEQ hsTCRB Kit was used to generate the TCR beta libraries. The published analysis was carried out like this. ImmunoSEQ Data Assistant and ImmunoSEQ Analyzer were used for data analysis, and V, D and J genes were assigned according to IMGT definitions. Clonality, which ranges from 0 to 1, was calculated by subtracting the normalized Shannon entropy of productive rearrangement frequencies from one. Public clonotype analysis was restricted to overrepresented clonotypes comprising at least 0.05% of each patient's repertoire. Roughly 12 age-matched healthy donor repertoires from immuneACCESS were used as controls for clonality. TCRdb limited this immuneACCESS table to in-frame rearrangements with V and J called. A share of clones is missing; checked studies link under half to unresolved V genes, and the rest is unexplained. The DNA was the basis for D and trimming; V, J and clone size are from that table. Recorded for this sample are approximately 74,000 clones; 80% of them occurred a single time. Clones ranked in the top ten supply approximately 7.7% of the sample.

On this clone: Its antigen target is currently unknown. No qualities accompany the bases; no much larger clone lies one base away.

This receptor was identified in a human donor with chronic lymphocytic leukemia. The source material was PBMCs, sampled at disease progression, from a patient treated with ibrutinib. The chain couples TRBV6-5 to TRBJ1-4; 8 central nucleotides agree with TRBD1. The nucleotide sequence is TGTGCCAGCAGTTACACCAACAGGGGGGGTGAAAAACTGTTTTTT. The resulting protein is CASSYTNRGGEKLFF.